This is a list of T cell receptor beta chains from one sample in a study of shared T cell receptors in the human thymus. Clones were sequenced by immunoSEQ multiplex PCR, and TCRdb holds only the in-frame ones, with some missing. The sample includes some 700,000 clones, 75% to 90% seen only once; the top ten take around 0.01%. This sample also belongs to another study, concerning human thymus T cells.

Sequencing was carried out using thymocytes. These receptors came from a girl younger than two with a congenital heart defect. Each CDR3 is given with its conserved first and last residue. D genes are given only for firm matches. Only some rows state a clone size, as once, few, many or a class for expanded clones.

once | TRBJ2-1 | TRBD2 | TRBV20-1 | 11 | CSARGPGGLFF | TGCAGTGCTAGAGGTCCGGGGGGGCTCTTCTTC
- | TRBJ2-1 | - | TRBV7-3 | 13 | CASSRGSENEQFF | TGTGCCAGCAGCAGGGGGTCAGAGAATGAGCAGTTCTTC
- | TRBJ1-2 | - | TRBV5-1 | 13 | CASSLVPGNGYTF | TGCGCCAGCAGCTTGGTACCAGGGAATGGCTACACCTTC
once | TRBJ2-3 | - | TRBV4-2 | 13 | CASSHGGTDTQYF | TGTGCCAGCAGCCACGGGGGCACAGATACGCAGTATTTT
few | TRBJ1-5 | TRBD1 | TRBV19 | 18 | CASSIGDLQGDSNQPQHF | TGTGCCAGTAGTATAGGGGACCTACAGGGGGATAGCAATCAGCCCCAGCATTTT
- | TRBJ2-7 | - | TRBV7-8 | 11 | CASSPYYEQYF | TGTGCCAGCAGCCCCTATTACGAGCAGTACTTC
few | TRBJ2-7 | - | TRBV27 | 16 | CASSPQTGHSSYEQYF | TGTGCCAGCAGTCCTCAGACAGGTCATAGCTCCTACGAGCAGTACTTC
- | TRBJ1-6 | - | TRBV4-3 | 16 | CASSQDCGRGNSPLHF | TGCGCCAGCAGCCAAGATTGCGGTCGGGGTAATTCACCCCTCCACTTT
- | TRBJ1-1 | TRBD1 | TRBV28 | 16 | CASRARTGRMNTEAFF | TGTGCCAGCAGAGCTCGGACAGGGAGGATGAACACTGAAGCTTTCTTT
- | TRBJ2-3 | - | TRBV20-1 | 11 | CSASWRNTQYF | TGCAGTGCTAGCTGGAGGAATACGCAGTATTTT
- | TRBJ2-3 | TRBD1 | TRBV14 | 15 | CASSHGQGLTDTQYF | TGTGCCAGCAGCCACGGACAGGGACTCACAGATACGCAGTATTTT
once | TRBJ2-5 | TRBD1 | TRBV5-4 | 16 | CASGPDREARGETQYF | TGTGCCAGCGGCCCTGACAGGGAAGCAAGGGGAGAGACCCAGTACTTC
- | TRBJ2-2 | TRBD2 | TRBV19 | 19 | CASFRTYSGGASRTGELFF | TGTGCCAGTTTTCGAACATATAGCGGGGGGGCCTCGAGAACCGGGGAGCTGTTTTTT
- | TRBJ1-6 | - | TRBV21-1 | 16 | CASSKKGRGSNSPLHF | TGTGCCAGCAGCAAAAAGGGTCGGGGTTCAAATTCACCCCTCCACTTT
- | TRBJ2-1 | TRBD1 | TRBV5-1 | 19 | CASSLDFTIRDRSYNEQFF | TGCGCCAGCAGCTTGGATTTCACAATCCGGGACAGGTCCTACAATGAGCAGTTCTTC